The next 16 T cell receptor beta chains were all read from a single sample in a study of shared clonotypes between healthy human individuals. Only in-frame clones appear in the TCRdb table, and some are missing; sequencing was by immunoSEQ multiplex PCR. The sample contains roughly 2,300,000 clones, about 90% of which appear only once. The sample consisted of naive CD4+ T cells from PBMCs. Subset indicated: CD45RA+ positively selected. The source of these receptors is a man younger than 30 in good health. Some clones in this sample may be carry-over from other donors' samples.

The DNA for the CDR3 is TGTGCCGGAAGTAAATCATCAGGGACTTACCAAGAGACCCAGTACTTC. This translates into CAGSKSSGTYQETQYF. The V and J genes are TRBV11-2 and TRBJ2-5; TRBD2 is a possible D gene (6 bases). Germline values: CDR1 SGHAT, CDR2 FQNNGV. CDR3 length: 16 residues. V lost 11 bases to trimming and J lost 0 bases, with 22 bases between them. The variable domain in full, with the rest retrieved from reference TRBV11-2 and TRBJ2-5, is EAGVAQSPRYKIIEKRQSVAFWCNPISGHATLYWYQQILGQGPKLLIQFQNNGVVDDSQLPKDRFSAERLKGVDSTLKIQPAKLEDSAVYLCAGSKSSGTYQETQYFGPGTRLLVL.

The chain combines TRBV6-5 with TRBJ2-1; the D gene is possibly TRBD1 (6 bases). The V gene's germline CDR1 is MNHEY and CDR2 SVGAGI. V dropped 3 bases and J dropped 7 bases, with 13 bases sitting between them. The CDR3 sequence is 14 residues long. The CDR3 spells CASSYGTTLNEQFF. The CDR3 DNA reads TGTGCCAGCAGTTATGGGACAACTCTTAATGAGCAGTTCTTC.

Only one count was recorded for this clone. CDR3 nucleotide sequence: TGTGCCAGCAGCAAAACAGGGGGAGGCAATGAGCAGTTCTTC. It encodes CASSKTGGGNEQFF. V usage is TRBV7-3 and J usage is TRBJ2-1, with 8 bases that match TRBD1. Germline V gives CDR1 SGHTA, CDR2 FQGTGA. The CDR3 sequence is 14 residues long. The trim removed 5 bases at V and 6 bases at J, leaving 6 bases unmatched.

This chain links TRBV15 with TRBJ2-7, with 11 positions matching TRBD2. Germline V gene lookup returns CDR1 LNHNV and CDR2 YYDKDF (reference sequence). The J segment lost 2 bases and the V segment lost 0 bases, leaving 15 bases of the junction unmatched. The CDR3 is 20 residues long. The CDR3 coding sequence is TGTGCCACCAGCAGAGATAGACAGTGGAATAGCGGGAGGGTTCCCTACGAGCAGTACTTC. It encodes CATSRDRQWNSGRVPYEQYF.

The chain couples TRBV28 to TRBJ2-7; D perhaps matches TRBD1 (5 bases). The germline gives CDR1 MDHEN, CDR2 SYDVKM. Trimming removed 2 bases at V and 5 bases at J, with 7 bases between. CDR3 size: 12 residues. The CDR3 spells CASSLQGNEQYF. The CDR3 nucleotides read TGTGCCAGCAGTTTACAGGGAAACGAGCAGTACTTC.

The chain uses TRBV5-4 and TRBJ1-4; weak D call: TRBD1 (5 bases). Trimming pared 2 bases from V and 8 bases from J, leaving 19 bases between. The CDR3 is 16 residues long. Germline assignment: CDR1 SGHNT and CDR2 YYREEE (reference sequence). The CDR3 protein is CASSFTTPGLGEKLFF. CDR3 sequence (DNA): TGTGCCAGCAGCTTCACAACCCCGGGACTTGGGGAAAAACTGTTTTTT.

The chain has TRBV5-6 and TRBJ1-4; D may be TRBD1 (5 bases). Trimming cost V 1 base and J 1 base, with 11 bases left between them. The CDR3 is 16 residues long. Germline values: CDR1 SGHDT, CDR2 YYEEEE. The CDR3 sequence is CASSLSGSGTNEKLFF. In nucleotides, the CDR3 is TGTGCCAGCAGCTTGTCAGGGTCGGGAACTAATGAAAAACTGTTTTTT.

The rearrangement uses TRBV28 and TRBJ1-1, with D hard to call. The CDR3 spans 15 residues. Trimming cost V 7 bases and J 1 base, with 16 bases left between them. Germline lookup yields CDR1 MDHEN and CDR2 SYDVKM. Written as DNA, the CDR3 is TGTGCCAGCACAATTGCCGCGCCGAAGAACACTGAAGCTTTCTTT. It specifies CASTIAAPKNTEAFF.

The sample holds one count of this clone. The chain joins TRBV4-2 to TRBJ1-1; 10 nucleotides align to TRBD1. This CDR3 is 16 amino acids long. Looked up from germline, CDR1 is LGHNA and CDR2 is YNFKEQ. Trimming at V came to 1 base and at J to 1 base, leaving 3 bases not matched to a gene. The DNA for the CDR3 is TGTGCCAGCAGCCAAGGACAGGGGGCGGGGAACACTGAAGCTTTCTTT. Its translation: CASSQGQGAGNTEAFF.

The chain couples TRBV29-1 to TRBJ1-1; a possible D gene is TRBD1 (5 bases). The germline V and J ends were trimmed by 3 bases and 0 bases, with 11 bases remaining between them. CDR1 and CDR2 (germline): SQVTM, ANQGSEA. This CDR3 has 14 amino acids. In DNA, the CDR3 is TGCAGCGTTGAGTCGGGGACCATGAACACTGAAGCTTTCTTT. Translated, it gives CSVESGTMNTEAFF.

The chain uses TRBV9 and TRBJ2-1, with 8 bases identical to TRBD2. The V gene's germline CDR1 is SGDLS and CDR2 YYNGEE. The CDR3 length is 19 residues. With 5 bases clipped from V and 5 bases from J, the junction kept 21 bases outside the gene matches. The CDR3 spells CASSGATSAREGGNNEQFF. CDR3 nucleotides: TGTGCCAGCAGTGGGGCAACTAGCGCCCGGGAGGGGGGGAACAATGAGCAGTTCTTC.

V and J are TRBV9 and TRBJ2-1; D uncertain. This CDR3 is built from 13 residues. Trimming took 0 bases from V and 4 from J, leaving 5 bases between them. Germline-derived CDR1 and CDR2 are SGDLS and YYNGEE. The CDR3 region is CASSVVEYNEQFF. CDR3 in DNA: TGTGCCAGCAGCGTAGTAGAGTACAATGAGCAGTTCTTC.

The chain employs TRBV6-1 and TRBJ2-7, with D possibly TRBD1 on 5 matching bases. CDR3 length: 12 amino acids. Per germline, CDR1 MNHNS and CDR2 SASEGT. The V gene lost 10 bases and the J gene lost 3 bases, with 13 bases spanning the gap. The CDR3, as DNA: TGTGCCACCTCGACAGTAGGCTACGAGCAGTACTTC. As protein: CATSTVGYEQYF.

The chain has TRBV19 and TRBJ1-2; 9 nucleotides match TRBD1. From germline, CDR1 is LNHDA and CDR2 SQIVND (reference sequence). V was clipped by 7 bases and J by 10 bases; unmatched bases: 10. This CDR3 comprises 13 residues. The CDR3 DNA reads TGTGCCAGTACCGGACAGGGGTCGTTCTCCTACACCTTC. Protein sequence: CASTGQGSFSYTF.

V and J are TRBV12-1 and TRBJ2-7; the table's TRBD1 call for D was not verified on the DNA. TRBV12-1 is designated a pseudogene. There are 15 residues in the CDR3. CDR3 coding DNA: TGTGCCAGCAGCTTGGGACAGGGGATCCCCTACGAGCAGTACTTC. The encoded protein is CASSLGQGIPYEQYF.

This rearrangement joins TRBV18 to TRBJ2-1; 8 nucleotides align to TRBD1. Germline V gene sequence: CDR1 KGHSH, CDR2 LQKENI. V lost 0 bases and J lost 7; bases outside the gene matches: 5. The CDR3 contains 15 residues. The CDR3 nucleotides read TGTGCCAGCTCACCACCGGACAGGGCGAAAAATGAGCAGTTCTTC. Translating it yields CASSPPDRAKNEQFF. The whole variable domain, remainder taken from reference TRBV18 and TRBJ2-1, is NAGVMQNPRHLVRRRGQEARLRCSPMKGHSHVYWYRQLPEEGLKFMVYLQKENIIDESGMPKERFSAEFPKEGPSILRIQQVVRGDSAAYFCASSPPDRAKNEQFFGPGTRLTVL.